The 26 T cell receptor beta chains reported below all come from one sample, sequenced in a study of tissue T cells after allogeneic stem cell transplantation. TCRdb's table, derived via immunoSEQ multiplex PCR, lists solely in-frame clones and lacks some. The sample lists about a thousand clones; 58% were seen once. This sample's time point: mouse harvest day 7 after allogeneic transplant. Mouse grafts combined 10^7 T-cell-depleted bone marrow cells with 10^6 splenic CD5+ T cells. Sequenced input: liver tissue. Receptors originate from a female BALB/c mouse given C57BL/6 T cells with graft-versus-host disease after an allogeneic hematopoietic cell transplant.

On this clone: Gene names and germline refer to mouse. The CDR3 extends 1 residue past the end of the read, so its final part is completed from the germline J gene. J is TRBJ1-4 and V is TRBV29; D call uncertain. CDR1 and CDR2 (germline): MSHET, SYDVDS. This CDR3 comprises 12 residues. V lost 7 bases, J lost 7 bases, and 10 bases lay in between. CDR3: CASKQGIERLFF. The sequenced part of the CDR3 DNA is TGTGCTAGCAAGCAAGGGATCGAAAGATTATTT.

Regarding this clone: Gene names and germline match the mouse. The read halts 1 residue ahead of the CDR3 end, with the missing end drawn from the germline J gene. The chain recombines TRBV13-2 with TRBJ2-2; TRBD2 aligns across 11 bases. V lost 0 bases, J lost 4 bases, and 5 bases stayed unmatched. The CDR3 extends over 17 amino acids. Germline CDR1 NNHNN, CDR2 SYGAGS (reference sequence). The CDR3 protein is CASGDARLGGFTGQLYF. The sequenced CDR3 bases are TGTGCCAGCGGTGATGCCAGACTGGGGGGGTTCACCGGGCAGCTCTAC.

This clone was observed once. The gene names given are mouse names. Read data end 1 residue before the CDR3 end; the end is taken from the germline J gene. V usage is TRBV26 and J usage is TRBJ2-4; 11 nucleotides line up with TRBD2. The CDR3 covers 14 residues. Germline lookup yields CDR1 KGHPV and CDR2 FQNQEV (reference sequence). The junction had 0 bases not matched to a gene; V was cut back by 1 base and J by 6 bases. CDR3 DNA, as far as it was read: TGTGCCAGCAGTCTGTGGACTGGGGGGAACACCTTGTAC. It is translated as CASSLWTGGNTLY. The complete CDR3 sequence is CASSLWTGGNTLYF.

As for this clone: Gene and germline names: mouse. Partial CDR3 DNA: TGTGCCAGCAGCCGTCGGACAGGGCACACAGAAGTCTTC. This codes for CASSRRTGHTEVF. The entire CDR3 reads CASSRRTGHTEVFF. The chain is built from TRBV26 and TRBJ1-1, with 8 bases that match TRBD1. Sequencing ends 1 residue short of the CDR3 end; the germline J gene provides the rest. This CDR3 is built from 14 residues. Germline CDR1 reads KGHPV; CDR2 reads FQNQEV (reference sequence). The V segment lost 6 bases and the J segment 3 bases; nucleotides outside the gene matches: 6.

Comment on this clone: The gene names here belong to mouse. The read terminates 1 residue ahead of where the CDR3 ends, so the germline J gene completes it. The chain joins TRBV4 to TRBJ1-2, with TRBD1 as a possible D gene (5 bases). The CDR3 totals 13 residues. The V gene's germline CDR1 is LGHDT and CDR2 YNNKQL (reference sequence). Trimming stripped 4 bases from V and 6 bases from J, with 12 bases between. CDR3 loop: CASSFTGGADYTF. The CDR3 bases that were read are TGTGCCAGCAGCTTTACAGGAGGGGCCGACTACACC.

Remarks on this clone: Gene names denote mouse genes. The read falls 1 residue short of the CDR3 end, and the missing part is taken from the germline J gene. The chain uses TRBV13-3 and TRBJ2-3, with 11 bases identical to TRBD2. The trim removed 4 bases at V and 2 bases at J, leaving 3 bases unmatched. The CDR3 is 15 residues long. Germline V CDR1 and CDR2: NNHDY, SYVADS. CDR3 sequence: CASSRLGGSAETLYF. The part of the CDR3 DNA that was read is TGTGCCAGCAGTCGACTGGGGGGGTCTGCAGAAACGCTGTAT.

Regarding this clone: Gene names and germline match the mouse. The CDR3 region is CASSLAPQYEQYF. CDR3 bases read: TGTGCCAGCAGCTTAGCGCCACAATATGAACAGTAC. This sequence joins TRBV3 and TRBJ2-7; D gene uncertain. The CDR3 end falls 1 residue outside the read, so it is completed with the germline J gene. V lost 0 bases and J lost 4, with 7 bases in between. The CDR3 runs to 13 residues. In germline, CDR1 is SNHLY, CDR2 FYNGKV (reference sequence).

Relative to its sample, this clone is large (0.1 to 1%). These gene names are mouse names. The read gets to within 1 residue of the CDR3 end, and the germline J gene fills in the rest. The genes are TRBV14 and TRBJ1-2, with 11 positions matching TRBD1. With V trimmed by 4 bases and J by 3 bases, 2 bases remained unmatched. Germline V gives CDR1 SGHDT, CDR2 FRDEAV. The CDR3 consists of 14 residues. Incomplete CDR3 DNA: TGTGCCAGCAGTCGGACAGGGGGCGACTCCGACTACACC. As protein: CASSRTGGDSDYT. The full CDR3 reads CASSRTGGDSDYTF.

Turning to this clone: Germline and genes here are mouse. The DNA ends 1 residue before the CDR3 does, and the rest of the CDR3 is filled in from the germline J gene. The genes are TRBV16 and TRBJ2-7; 14 bases map to TRBD2. With V trimmed by 5 bases and J by 6 bases, 6 bases remained unmatched. This CDR3 comprises 15 residues. Germline CDR1 is SGHSA and CDR2 is FRNQAP. CDR3 sequence: CASSLPGLGGREQYF. The covered CDR3 bases are TGTGCAAGCAGCCTGCCGGGACTGGGGGGGCGTGAACAGTAC.

This clone has only a few counts. The gene names given are mouse names. Coverage ceases 1 residue before the CDR3 finishes, and the germline J gene fills in the end. The chain employs TRBV1 and TRBJ2-7; possible D gene TRBD2, 6 bases. Trimming took 2 bases from V and 0 from J, leaving 14 bases between them. The CDR3 has 16 residues. CDR1 is NSQYPW, CDR2 LRSPGD, per germline (reference sequence). CDR3 loop: CTCSAKSGESSYEQYF. CDR3 bases read: TGCACCTGCAGTGCAAAGTCTGGGGAGAGCTCCTATGAACAGTAC.

With respect to this clone: All gene names here are mouse names. This chain's CDR3 is CASSSLSGEGYAEQFF. The sequenced CDR3 bases are TGTGCTAGCAGTTCTCTCTCAGGGGAGGGCTATGCTGAGCAGTTC. The chain employs TRBV17 and TRBJ2-1; the D gene is possibly TRBD1 (6 bases). The CDR3 goes on 1 residue after the read ends, and that part is filled in from the germline J gene. V lost 5 bases and J lost 3, with 17 bases in between. Germline values: CDR1 MNHDT, CDR2 YYDKIL. CDR3 size: 16 residues.

Turning to this clone: Gene and germline names: mouse. Sequencing ends 1 residue short of the CDR3 end; the germline J gene provides the rest. The chain employs TRBV13-3 and TRBJ2-4; 7 bases are a match to TRBD2. The CDR3 spans 13 residues. Germline-derived CDR1 and CDR2 are NNHDY and SYVADS. Germline trimming cut 4 bases from V and 3 bases from J; bases unmatched to any gene: 2. The CDR3 DNA, read in part, is TGTGCCAGCAGTTGGACTGGACAAAACACCTTGTAC. Protein: CASSWTGQNTLY. From start to end, the CDR3 is CASSWTGQNTLYF.

This clone has just a few counts. All gene names here are mouse names. The CDR3 end lies 1 residue beyond the end of the read and is filled in from the germline J gene. The chain employs TRBV19 and TRBJ2-1; TRBD2 matches 14 bases. In germline, CDR1 is FNHDT, CDR2 SITEND (reference sequence). CDR3 length equals 16 residues. V gave up 2 bases and J gave up 7 bases; unmatched junction bases: 5. CDR3 region: CASSIGTGGAWAEQFF. The DNA read from the CDR3 is TGTGCCAGCAGTATTGGGACTGGGGGGGCGTGGGCTGAGCAGTTC.

Concerning this clone itself: These gene names are mouse names. The CDR3 is cut off 1 residue early in the read; its end comes from the germline J gene. The chain recombines TRBV19 with TRBJ2-7, with TRBD1 matching over 8 bases. The V segment lost 2 bases and the J segment 4 bases; nucleotides outside the gene matches: 5. The germline gives CDR1 FNHDT, CDR2 SITEND (reference sequence). The CDR3 sequence is 14 residues long. CDR3 loop: CASSITQGAYEQYF. The DNA read from the CDR3 is TGTGCCAGCAGTATTACGCAGGGGGCTTATGAACAGTAC.

This clone was counted a few times. The gene names here belong to mouse. The read comes to an end 1 residue before the CDR3 does, leaving the germline J gene to fill in the end. The rearrangement links TRBV3 to TRBJ1-4, with D possibly TRBD1 on 5 matching bases. CDR1 SNHLY and CDR2 FYNGKV come from the germline V gene (reference sequence). V was shortened by 3 bases and J by 0 bases, with 5 bases between the two germline ends. The CDR3 totals 14 residues. The CDR3 DNA, read in part, is TGTGCCAGCAGCTTGACAGTTTCCAACGAAAGATTATTT. Translating gives CASSLTVSNERLF. The whole CDR3 protein is CASSLTVSNERLFF.

This clone occurred a few times. Gene names refer to mouse genes. Read data end 1 residue before the CDR3 end; the end is taken from the germline J gene. This chain joins TRBV12-2 and TRBJ2-7, with D possibly TRBD1 on 5 matching bases. V lost 0 bases to trimming and J lost 6 bases, with 8 bases between them. The length of the CDR3 is 12 residues. Germline V gives CDR1 SGHLS, CDR2 HYDKME. Here the CDR3 reads CASSLEGFEQYF. The sequenced CDR3 bases are TGTGCCAGCTCTCTCGAGGGGTTTGAACAGTAC.

Worth noting for this clone: Any gene name here is a mouse gene name. The CDR3 end is not reached by the read, which stops 1 residue before it; the germline J gene fills it in. The chain is built from TRBV1 and TRBJ2-7; 8 nucleotides line up with TRBD2. V lost 0 bases to trimming and J lost 3 bases; unmatched junction nucleotides: 4. CDR1 and CDR2 (germline): NSQYPW, LRSPGD (reference sequence). The CDR3 is made up of 15 amino acids. The sequenced CDR3 bases are TGCACCTGCAGTGCAGAAGGGGGGGGGCGCTATGAACAGTAC. It is translated as CTCSAEGGGRYEQY. The whole CDR3 reads CTCSAEGGGRYEQYF.

This clone was observed a handful of times. Genes here carry mouse names. The sequence runs out 1 residue before the end of the CDR3; the remainder is reconstructed from the germline J gene. The chain links TRBV16 to TRBJ2-7; D is perhaps TRBD1 or TRBD2 (5 bases each). This CDR3 is built from 15 residues. V was clipped by 0 bases and J by 0 bases, with 9 bases between them. Germline CDR1 and CDR2: SGHSA and FRNQAP. CDR3 DNA (partial): TGTGCAAGCAGCTTAGATTTGGGGCTCTCCTATGAACAGTAC. It yields the protein CASSLDLGLSYEQY. The CDR3 in full is CASSLDLGLSYEQYF.

About this clone: Gene names are the mouse ones. With the read ending 1 residue before the CDR3 end, the germline J gene is used to fill in that end. This chain uses TRBV13-3 with TRBJ2-7; TRBD2 matches 8 bases. J gave up 7 bases and V 3 bases, and 6 bases lay outside the gene matches. From germline, CDR1 is NNHDY and CDR2 SYVADS. This CDR3 has 13 amino acids. The CDR3 DNA, read in part, is TGTGCCAGCAGTGGGGGGGGGCCGGGGGAACAGTAC. As protein: CASSGGGPGEQY. The whole CDR3 is CASSGGGPGEQYF.

Remarks on this clone: The genes and germline here are from mouse. The read halts 1 residue ahead of the CDR3 end, with the missing end drawn from the germline J gene. This chain joins TRBV2 and TRBJ2-5, with unresolved D. From germline, CDR1 is LGHNA and CDR2 YSYQKL. Trimming shortened V by 2 bases and J by 4 bases, and 4 bases separated the two germline ends. There are 12 residues in the CDR3. The CDR3 loop is CASSQRKDTQYF. The CDR3 DNA, read in part, is TGTGCCAGCAGCCAAAGAAAAGACACCCAGTAC.

The sample holds a few counts of this clone. Gene names denote mouse genes. The missing CDR3 end, 1 residue past where the read stops, is filled in from the germline J gene. V usage is TRBV29 and J usage is TRBJ1-6, with D unresolved. TRBJ1-6 is an ORF, with its function uncertain. Germline V gene lookup returns CDR1 MSHET and CDR2 SYDVDS. CDR3 length: 12 residues. Trimming left V 4 bases short and J 7 bases short, with 5 bases between. CDR3 DNA (partial): TGTGCTAGCAGTTCCCTCAATTCGCCCCTCTAC. It encodes CASSSLNSPLY. The full CDR3 protein is CASSSLNSPLYF.

To note about this clone: The listed genes are named as in mouse. With the read ending 1 residue before the CDR3 end, the germline J gene is used to fill in that end. The rearrangement links TRBV3 to TRBJ1-1, with 7 positions matching TRBD1. The V and J ends lost 2 bases and 1 base, in that order; junction bases with no gene match: 4. CDR1 and CDR2 (germline): SNHLY, FYNGKV (reference sequence). The CDR3 totals 15 residues. The sequenced part of the CDR3 DNA is TGTGCCAGCAGCTTATCTCGACAGGGGAACACAGAAGTCTTC. Protein product: CASSLSRQGNTEVF. The CDR3 as a whole reads CASSLSRQGNTEVFF.

About this clone itself: Genes and germline are mouse. Read coverage stops 1 residue before the CDR3 terminus; the germline J gene supplies the remainder. The chain carries TRBV13-1 and TRBJ2-5; TRBD1 matches at 7 bases. The V gene's germline CDR1 is NSHNY and CDR2 SYGAGN. The CDR3 sequence is 13 residues long. J was trimmed by 1 base and V by 5 bases; bases with no gene match: 1. The chain's CDR3 is CASRTGDQDTQYF. The DNA read from the CDR3 is TGTGCCAGCAGAACAGGGGACCAAGACACCCAGTAC.

Remarks on this clone: These gene names are mouse names. CDR3 protein: CASSLGHANTEVFF. The CDR3 bases that were read are TGTGCAAGCAGCTTGGGACACGCAAACACAGAAGTCTTC. This sequence joins TRBV16 and TRBJ1-1; TRBD1 might be the D (6 bases). The CDR3 is cut off 1 residue early in the read; its end comes from the germline J gene. The CDR3 loop spans 14 amino acids. V was shortened by 3 bases and J by 0 bases, with 8 bases between the two germline ends. Germline V CDR1 and CDR2: SGHSA, FRNQAP. Together with reference TRBV16 and TRBJ1-1, the CDR3 gives the full variable domain: NAGVIQTPRHKVTGKGQEATLWCEPISGHSAVFWYRQTIVQGLEFLTYFRNQAPIDDSGMPKERFSAQMPNQSHSTLKIQSTQPQDSAVYLCASSLGHANTEVFFGKGTRLTVV.

As for this clone: Genes and germline come from the mouse. The sequenced fragment ends 1 residue before the CDR3 boundary, so the rest is inferred from the germline J gene. The chain couples TRBV26 to TRBJ1-6; 7 nucleotides align to TRBD1. TRBJ1-6 is flagged as an ORF with uncertain function. Germline loops: CDR1 KGHPV, CDR2 FQNQEV (reference sequence). The CDR3 totals 15 residues. With 4 bases clipped from V and 4 bases from J, the junction kept 4 bases outside the gene matches. CDR3 sequence reads: CASSPRQGYNSPLYF. The sequenced part of the CDR3 DNA is TGTGCCAGCAGTCCACGACAGGGATATAATTCGCCCCTCTAC.

Of note for this clone: The genes are named according to mouse. Read coverage stops 1 residue before the CDR3 terminus; the germline J gene supplies the remainder. This chain links TRBV26 with TRBJ2-4, with TRBD1 as a possible D gene (6 bases). CDR3 size: 14 residues. V was clipped by 6 bases and J by 6 bases, with 16 bases between them. Germline CDR1 and CDR2: KGHPV and FQNQEV (reference sequence). CDR3 bases read: TGTGCCAGCAGCCGACTCAGGGGAAGGAACACCTTGTAC. Its translation is CASSRLRGRNTLY. The entire CDR3 sequence reads CASSRLRGRNTLYF.